This TCR beta chain emerged from a study of blood T cell repertoires in COVID-19. In germline, CDR1 is SGHAT, CDR2 FQDESV (reference sequence). The CDR3 loop spans 14 amino acids. V was pared by 5 bases and J by 5 bases, with 4 bases of the junction left unmatched. TCRdb's table, derived via immunoSEQ multiplex PCR, lists solely in-frame clones and lacks some. The top ten clones hold less than 25% of a sample with 75,000 to 100,000 clones, more than 70% of them seen once. This clone was recorded only once. The clonotype comes from a man in his 70s with acute or convalescent COVID-19. Material for sequencing was peripheral blood. The J gene is TRBJ1-4, the V gene TRBV11-1, with 8 bases aligning to TRBD1. The CDR3 here is CASSQGQENEKLFF. The CDR3 DNA follows: TGTGCCAGCAGCCAGGGACAGGAGAATGAAAAACTGTTTTTT.